This T cell receptor (beta chain) was sequenced for a study of control samples from healthy donors and cancer patients. CDR3 length: 17 amino acids. CDR1 SGDLS and CDR2 YYNGEE come from the germline V gene. The J segment lost 4 bases and the V segment lost 5 bases, leaving 13 bases of the junction unmatched. Generated by immunoSEQ multiplex PCR, the TCRdb table keeps only in-frame clones and is missing some. The table shows about 190,000 clones, with approximately 91% occurring only once. This chain connects TRBV9 to TRBJ2-3; 10 nucleotides agree with TRBD2. Sequenced material: blood. This receptor was taken from a man aged 25 to 40 in good health. Here the CDR3 reads CASSTSGVLLVADTQYF. In DNA form, the CDR3 reads TGTGCCAGCAGTACTAGCGGGGTCCTTTTAGTGGCAGATACGCAGTATTTT.